The clone carrying this T cell receptor beta chain appeared once. The data belong to a study of blood T cell repertoires in COVID-19. Original handling: Researchers report that nucleated cell counts were estimated from reference gene primer amplification. TCRdb's copy holds only in-frame clones and misses some; the assay was immunoSEQ multiplex PCR. V, J and clone size are those of that table, while D and trimming were read from the DNA. Of 300,000 to 400,000 clones in the sample, approximately 87% were seen once. Seattle's enrolled individuals joined amid active infection and were then monitored longitudinally. The clonotype was recovered from a woman aged 50 to 60 with COVID-19, enrolled during active disease. The sequenced material came from peripheral blood.

The CDR3 region is CASSPGQWDRLNRVYYNEQFF. The CDR3 region has the DNA TGTGCCAGCAGCCCTGGTCAGTGGGACAGGCTAAACAGGGTCTACTACAATGAGCAGTTCTTC. The chain joins TRBV2 to TRBJ2-1; 8 positions agree with TRBD1. The length of the CDR3 is 21 residues. V shed 6 bases, J shed 3 bases, and the junction held 25 bases outside the gene matches. Per germline, CDR1 SNHLY and CDR2 FYNNEI.